The sequence of this T cell receptor beta chain was determined in a study of response to subunit inactivated influenza vaccine (dated by TCRdb to the late 2010s). Study-wide context: To follow how T cells responded to a trivalent subunit inactivated influenza vaccine, the researchers relied on deep quantitative profiling of the T cell receptor repertoire. What the work shows at the level of the full study, not this receptor alone: It was suggested by the authors that each seasonal influenza vaccination may recruit only a limited number of new T cells.

As regards this clonotype: Its antigen specificity is not known. Nothing much larger sits one base from this clone, and base qualities are not available.

A distance of 13 bases separates the germline ends of V and J, which lose 5 bases and 15 bases respectively. Spanning cysteine to phenylalanine, the CDR3 consists of 11 amino acids. The kept DNA is CDR3 alone, 33 bases in frame from the first base. CDR1 MDHEN and CDR2 SYDVKM were looked up in the germline V gene. This specimen's time point label, per the study, means: 45 to 55 days after influenza vaccine administration. Library preparation was by RT-PCR. The instrument was an Illumina HiSeq 2500. The public reads were run again by TCRdb, first through fastp at Q25 and then through MiXCR, and only productive beta chains were kept. Under each unique CDR3 protein, matching rows form one entry showing the most common genes and DNA. For this sample there are 160,000 or so distinct CDR3 sequences; 11% appear just once. Around 12% of the sample lies in the top ten.

Source: non-naive T cells sorted from PBMCs, taken roughly 47 days after vaccination. Read against the paper, the sample's cell subset or site label means: memory T cell fraction. In this chain, TRBV28 is recombined with TRBJ1-4; TRBD1 is perhaps the D gene, given 6 matching bases. This TCR was sampled from a man aged 45-65 years who received an inactivated influenza vaccine. Donor details come from another sample of the same person, matched by shared clones. The CDR3 reads as follows: CASSLGGFLFF. The DNA is as follows: TGTGCCAGCAGTCTAGGGGGTTTTTTGTTTTTT.